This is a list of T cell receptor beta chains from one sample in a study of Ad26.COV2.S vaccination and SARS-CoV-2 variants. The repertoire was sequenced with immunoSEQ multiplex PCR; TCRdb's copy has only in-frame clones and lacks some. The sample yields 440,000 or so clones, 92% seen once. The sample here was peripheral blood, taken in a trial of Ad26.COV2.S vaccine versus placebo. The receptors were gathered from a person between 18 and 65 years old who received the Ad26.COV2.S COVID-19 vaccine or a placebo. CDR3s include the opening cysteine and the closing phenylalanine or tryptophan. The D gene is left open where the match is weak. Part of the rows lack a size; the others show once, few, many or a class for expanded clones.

CDR3aa: CATSRKGDRGYGYTF
CDR3nt: TGTGCCACCAGCAGAAAAGGGGACAGGGGGTACGGCTACACCTTC
v_gene: TRBV15
d_gene: TRBD1
abundance: NA
j_gene: TRBJ1-2

CDR3aa: CASSPPGGRGNTIYF
CDR3nt: TGTGCCAGCAGCCCACCCGGGGGCCGTGGAAACACCATATATTTT
v_gene: TRBV6-2/TRBV6-3
d_gene: NA
abundance: few
j_gene: TRBJ1-3

CDR3aa: CASSQDYRTYEQYF
CDR3nt: TGTGCCAGCAGCCAAGATTACAGAACCTACGAGCAGTACTTC
v_gene: TRBV14
d_gene: NA
abundance: NA
j_gene: TRBJ2-7

CDR3aa: CAGWRWENTEAFF
CDR3nt: TGTGCCGGGTGGCGGTGGGAGAACACTGAAGCTTTCTTT
v_gene: TRBV5-3
d_gene: NA
abundance: once
j_gene: TRBJ1-1

CDR3aa: CASSLGFPSGVTDTQYF
CDR3nt: TGTGCCAGCAGCTTGGGTTTCCCTAGCGGGGTCACAGATACGCAGTATTTT
v_gene: TRBV5-6
d_gene: TRBD2
abundance: NA
j_gene: TRBJ2-3

CDR3aa: CASTWGSSYEQYF
CDR3nt: TGTGCCAGTACATGGGGGTCCTCCTACGAGCAGTACTTC
v_gene: TRBV5-5
d_gene: NA
abundance: NA
j_gene: TRBJ2-7

CDR3aa: CASSQGRARSNTGELFF
CDR3nt: TGCGCCAGCAGCCAAGGCAGGGCAAGATCGAACACCGGGGAGCTGTTTTTT
v_gene: TRBV4-1
d_gene: NA
abundance: NA
j_gene: TRBJ2-2

CDR3aa: CASSSDRVENTIYF
CDR3nt: TGTGCCAGCAGCTCGGACAGGGTAGAAAACACCATATATTTT
v_gene: TRBV7-2
d_gene: TRBD1
abundance: few
j_gene: TRBJ1-3

CDR3aa: CASTMGQAINYGYTF
CDR3nt: TGTGCCAGTACCATGGGACAGGCCATCAACTATGGCTACACCTTC
v_gene: TRBV19
d_gene: TRBD1
abundance: NA
j_gene: TRBJ1-2

CDR3aa: CASSMGGAYEQYF
CDR3nt: TGTGCCAGTAGTATGGGGGGTGCCTACGAGCAGTACTTC
v_gene: TRBV19
d_gene: NA
abundance: NA
j_gene: TRBJ2-7

CDR3aa: CAISGSEADRGSTEAFF
CDR3nt: TGTGCCATCAGTGGCAGCGAGGCGGACAGGGGCAGCACTGAAGCTTTCTTT
v_gene: TRBV10-3
d_gene: TRBD1
abundance: NA
j_gene: TRBJ1-1

CDR3aa: CAISGRRGTGELFF
CDR3nt: TGTGCCATCTCAGGGAGACGAGGCACCGGGGAGCTGTTTTTT
v_gene: TRBV19
d_gene: NA
abundance: once
j_gene: TRBJ2-2

CDR3aa: CASSLDPRVDTQYF
CDR3nt: TGTGCCAGCAGCTTAGACCCCCGCGTAGATACGCAGTATTTT
v_gene: TRBV7-6
d_gene: NA
abundance: NA
j_gene: TRBJ2-3

CDR3aa: CASRAGQGRNQPQHF
CDR3nt: TGTGCCAGTAGGGCAGGACAGGGGCGCAATCAGCCCCAGCATTTT
v_gene: TRBV19
d_gene: TRBD1
abundance: NA
j_gene: TRBJ1-5

CDR3aa: CASSELPGETDGYTF
CDR3nt: TGTGCCAGCAGTGAATTGCCCGGGGAAACGGATGGCTACACCTTC
v_gene: TRBV25-1
d_gene: NA
abundance: once
j_gene: TRBJ1-2

CDR3aa: CASSQDLASLHYGYTF
CDR3nt: TGTGCCAGCAGCCAAGATCTAGCCAGTTTGCACTATGGCTACACCTTC
v_gene: TRBV3-1/TRBV3-2
d_gene: NA
abundance: NA
j_gene: TRBJ1-2

CDR3aa: CASSQAEAGSYEQYF
CDR3nt: TGCGCCAGCAGCCAAGCGGAAGCAGGGTCCTACGAGCAGTACTTC
v_gene: TRBV4-3
d_gene: NA
abundance: NA
j_gene: TRBJ2-7

CDR3aa: CASRHRSQETQYF
CDR3nt: TGTGCCAGCAGACACAGGAGCCAAGAGACCCAGTACTTC
v_gene: TRBV6-5
d_gene: NA
abundance: NA
j_gene: TRBJ2-5

CDR3aa: CASSLGLAGETQYF
CDR3nt: TGTGCCAGCAGCTTAGGACTAGCGGGAGAGACCCAGTACTTC
v_gene: TRBV7-9
d_gene: TRBD2
abundance: once
j_gene: TRBJ2-5

CDR3aa: CASSSGYNSPLHF
CDR3nt: TGTGCCAGCAGTAGTGGGTATAATTCACCCCTCCACTTT
v_gene: TRBV6-5
d_gene: NA
abundance: NA
j_gene: TRBJ1-6

CDR3aa: CASSVEDGSYEQYF
CDR3nt: TGCGCCAGCAGCGTAGAGGACGGAAGCTACGAGCAGTACTTC
v_gene: TRBV5-1
d_gene: NA
abundance: few
j_gene: TRBJ2-7

CDR3aa: CASSYAGLAGGPTQYF
CDR3nt: TGTGCCAGCAGTTACGCGGGACTAGCGGGGGGGCCGACCCAGTACTTC
v_gene: TRBV6-2/TRBV6-3
d_gene: TRBD2
abundance: once
j_gene: TRBJ2-5

CDR3aa: CASSRDRGDSGANVLTF
CDR3nt: TGTGCCAGTAGTAGGGACAGGGGGGACTCTGGGGCCAACGTCCTGACTTTC
v_gene: TRBV19
d_gene: TRBD1
abundance: NA
j_gene: TRBJ2-6

CDR3aa: CASSKRQGLETQYF
CDR3nt: TGTGCCAGCAGCAAACGACAGGGGTTAGAGACCCAGTACTTC
v_gene: TRBV3-1/TRBV3-2
d_gene: TRBD1
abundance: NA
j_gene: TRBJ2-5

CDR3aa: CATQTGVYGYTF
CDR3nt: TGTGCCACCCAAACAGGAGTCTATGGCTACACCTTC
v_gene: TRBV19
d_gene: NA
abundance: NA
j_gene: TRBJ1-2

CDR3aa: CASSQGDTQYF
CDR3nt: TGCGCCAGCAGCCAAGGGGATACGCAGTATTTT
v_gene: TRBV4-1
d_gene: NA
abundance: NA
j_gene: TRBJ2-3

CDR3aa: CAWSVRGLQETQYF
CDR3nt: TGTGCCTGGAGTGTACGAGGCTTACAAGAGACCCAGTACTTC
v_gene: TRBV30
d_gene: NA
abundance: NA
j_gene: TRBJ2-5

CDR3aa: CATGQGSNQPQHF
CDR3nt: TGTGCCACCGGACAGGGTAGCAATCAGCCCCAGCATTTT
v_gene: TRBV10-3
d_gene: TRBD1
abundance: once
j_gene: TRBJ1-5

CDR3aa: CASSEARPGTNEKLFF
CDR3nt: TGTGCCAGCAGTGAGGCCCGGCCGGGAACTAATGAAAAACTGTTTTTT
v_gene: TRBV2
d_gene: NA
abundance: NA
j_gene: TRBJ1-4

CDR3aa: CATSGETQYF
CDR3nt: TGTGCCACCTCAGGGGAGACCCAGTACTTC
v_gene: TRBV6-5
d_gene: NA
abundance: NA
j_gene: TRBJ2-5

CDR3aa: CASSLAGSATNEKLFF
CDR3nt: TGTGCCAGCAGCTTAGCAGGGAGCGCAACTAATGAAAAACTGTTTTTT
v_gene: TRBV7-9
d_gene: NA
abundance: NA
j_gene: TRBJ1-4

CDR3aa: CASSLAGFTYEQYF
CDR3nt: TGTGCCAGCAGCTTGGCGGGCTTTACCTACGAGCAGTACTTC
v_gene: TRBV5-6
d_gene: NA
abundance: few
j_gene: TRBJ2-7

CDR3aa: CAWSREVNTEAFF
CDR3nt: TGTGCCTGGAGTCGGGAAGTGAACACTGAAGCTTTCTTT
v_gene: TRBV30
d_gene: NA
abundance: once
j_gene: TRBJ1-1

CDR3aa: CASGFSGGVPDTQYF
CDR3nt: TGTGCCAGTGGCTTTAGCGGGGGGGTTCCAGATACGCAGTATTTT
v_gene: TRBV19
d_gene: TRBD2
abundance: NA
j_gene: TRBJ2-3

CDR3aa: CASSISAGAGSVGKNIQYF
CDR3nt: TGTGCCAGTAGTATCTCGGCAGGGGCTGGTTCGGTGGGCAAAAACATTCAGTACTTC
v_gene: TRBV19
d_gene: NA
abundance: NA
j_gene: TRBJ2-4

CDR3aa: CASSSGGRSEQFF
CDR3nt: TGTGCCAGCAGTTCCGGGGGGCGGAGTGAGCAGTTCTTC
v_gene: TRBV12-3/TRBV12-4
d_gene: NA
abundance: NA
j_gene: TRBJ2-1

CDR3aa: CASSAFSGASSYEQYF
CDR3nt: TGTGCCAGCAGCGCCTTTAGCGGGGCGTCCTCCTACGAGCAGTACTTC
v_gene: TRBV9
d_gene: TRBD2
abundance: NA
j_gene: TRBJ2-7

CDR3aa: CASSPGVGVYGYTF
CDR3nt: TGTGCCAGCAGTCCCGGCGTAGGGGTCTATGGCTACACCTTC
v_gene: TRBV6-5
d_gene: NA
abundance: once
j_gene: TRBJ1-2

CDR3aa: CASSEHVSGVWDNEQFF
CDR3nt: TGTGCCAGCAGCGAGCATGTGTCCGGGGTTTGGGACAATGAGCAGTTCTTC
v_gene: TRBV9
d_gene: NA
abundance: NA
j_gene: TRBJ2-1

CDR3aa: CASSMRQADTQYF
CDR3nt: TGTGCCAGTAGTATGCGGCAGGCAGATACGCAGTATTTT
v_gene: TRBV19
d_gene: NA
abundance: NA
j_gene: TRBJ2-3

CDR3aa: CASSSGAPGETQYF
CDR3nt: TGTGCCAGCAGCTCCGGGGCCCCAGGAGAGACCCAGTACTTC
v_gene: TRBV13
d_gene: NA
abundance: NA
j_gene: TRBJ2-5

CDR3aa: CASSLVRGGAEAFF
CDR3nt: TGTGCCAGCAGCTTAGTACGTGGGGGTGCTGAAGCTTTCTTT
v_gene: TRBV11-2
d_gene: NA
abundance: NA
j_gene: TRBJ1-1

CDR3aa: CASRGREVNTGELFF
CDR3nt: TGTGCCAGCAGGGGGAGAGAAGTGAACACCGGGGAGCTGTTTTTT
v_gene: TRBV2
d_gene: NA
abundance: NA
j_gene: TRBJ2-2

CDR3aa: CASSYGDSTDTQYF
CDR3nt: TGTGCCAGCAGTTATGGGGACAGCACAGATACGCAGTATTTT
v_gene: TRBV6-2/TRBV6-3
d_gene: NA
abundance: few
j_gene: TRBJ2-3

CDR3aa: CASSRIRSGGVSYEQYF
CDR3nt: TGTGCCAGCAGCCGGATCCGTAGCGGGGGGGTCTCCTACGAGCAGTACTTC
v_gene: TRBV7-2
d_gene: TRBD2
abundance: NA
j_gene: TRBJ2-7

CDR3aa: CASALLPGPSEAFF
CDR3nt: TGTGCCAGTGCCCTCCTCCCAGGCCCTTCCGAAGCTTTCTTT
v_gene: TRBV19
d_gene: NA
abundance: NA
j_gene: TRBJ1-1

CDR3aa: CASSAVGGEADTQYF
CDR3nt: TGCGCCAGCAGCGCGGTGGGGGGCGAGGCAGATACGCAGTATTTT
v_gene: TRBV5-1
d_gene: NA
abundance: NA
j_gene: TRBJ2-3

CDR3aa: CASSAPGQIAYGYTF
CDR3nt: TGTGCCAGCAGCGCACCGGGACAGATAGCGTATGGCTACACCTTC
v_gene: TRBV5-6
d_gene: TRBD1
abundance: NA
j_gene: TRBJ1-2

CDR3aa: CASSQDLTGSYEQYF
CDR3nt: TGTGCCAGCAGCCAAGATCTCACAGGTTCCTACGAGCAGTACTTC
v_gene: TRBV14
d_gene: NA
abundance: NA
j_gene: TRBJ2-7

CDR3aa: CASSGRTSTDTQYF
CDR3nt: TGTGCCAGCAGCGGCCGGACCAGCACAGATACGCAGTATTTT
v_gene: TRBV7-2
d_gene: NA
abundance: NA
j_gene: TRBJ2-3

CDR3aa: CATIPGRVNQPQHF
CDR3nt: TGTGCCACCATTCCTGGACGGGTCAATCAGCCCCAGCATTTT
v_gene: TRBV6-5
d_gene: NA
abundance: NA
j_gene: TRBJ1-5

CDR3aa: CASSEASGGGYNEQFF
CDR3nt: TGTGCCAGTAGTGAGGCTAGCGGGGGAGGCTACAATGAGCAGTTCTTC
v_gene: TRBV19
d_gene: TRBD2
abundance: NA
j_gene: TRBJ2-1